This T cell receptor (beta chain) comes out of a study of T cell repertoires in cytomegalovirus infection. Study-wide context: Through public TCR beta signatures, both CMV infection and matching HLA type were indicated.

There are many counts of this clonotype. Trimming left V 3 bases short and J 6 bases short, with 12 bases between. CDR1 and CDR2 from the germline V gene are LNHDA and SQIVND (reference sequence). The CDR3 is 13 residues long. TCRdb reprocessed the reads via MiXCR and lists one record per CDR3 protein. The table records around 450,000 distinct CDR3 sequences, around 11% of them present only once. This sequence originates from a human donor in good health (CMV status not recorded). Some clones in this sample may be carry-over from other donors' samples. The chain is built from TRBV19 and TRBJ2-7; D is unclear. Input material: PBMCs. The CDR3 sequence is CASSMAQFREQYF. The CDR3 nucleotides are TGTGCCAGTAGTATGGCCCAATTCCGCGAGCAGTACTTC. The variable domain in full, completed from reference TRBV19 and TRBJ2-7, reads DGGITQSPKYLFRKEGQNVTLSCEQNLNHDAMYWYRQDPGQGLRLIYYSQIVNDFQKGDIAEGYSVSREKKESFPLTVTSAQKNPTAFYLCASSMAQFREQYFGPGTRLTVT.